These T cell receptor beta chains were read from a single sample in a study of T cells in Graves' hyperthyroidism and ophthalmopathy. In TCRdb, the multiplex PCR reads were re-called with MiXCR into one record per CDR3 protein. The sample has over 450,000 distinct CDR3 sequences, under 20% seen once; the top ten hold approximately 15%. The sample comprised blood. Receptors originate from a woman between 18 and 29 years old with Graves' ophthalmopathy. CDR3s include the opening cysteine and the closing phenylalanine or tryptophan. A D gene is named only where the DNA matches it firmly. Clone size, where shown, is once, few, many, or a class for clones that have expanded.

.	TRBV18	.	TRBJ1-5	TGTGCCAGCTCATCTTCCTTAGAAGGTCAGCCCCAGCATTTT	CASSSSLEGQPQHF
.	TRBV29-1	many	TRBJ2-7	TGCAGCGTTGGGGACACCCCCTACGAGCAGTACTTC	CSVGDTPYEQYF
TRBD2	TRBV6-2/TRBV6-3	once	TRBJ2-7	TGTGCCAGCAGTGGGATAGCGGGGGGTTACTACGAGCAGTACTTC	CASSGIAGGYYEQYF
TRBD2	TRBV5-1	many	TRBJ2-7	TGCGCCAGCAGCCTGACTAGCGGGAACGAGCAGTACTTC	CASSLTSGNEQYF
TRBD1	TRBV11-2	.	TRBJ2-7	TGTGCCAGCAGCTTAGCCGGACAGGGAGGAATTAACGAGCAGTACTTC	CASSLAGQGGINEQYF
.	TRBV20-1	many	TRBJ2-3	TGCAGTGCCCCGAGACTTTTCACTAGCACAGATACGCAGTATTTT	CSAPRLFTSTDTQYF
TRBD1	TRBV19	.	TRBJ2-3	TGTGCCAGTAGTTTCTACAGGGGAGATACGCAGTATTTT	CASSFYRGDTQYF
TRBD2	TRBV14	few	TRBJ2-1	TGTGCCAGCAGCCAAGCTTTGGGGGGGGTCAATAAGCAGTTCTTC	CASSQALGGVNKQFF
.	TRBV3-1	few	TRBJ2-2	TGTGCCAGCAGCCGCGGAGGAGGGGTCGGGGAGCTGTTTTTT	CASSRGGGVGELFF
.	TRBV10-3	.	TRBJ1-5	TGTGCCATCAGTGATCGTCCGTCTCGTAGCAATCAGCCCCAGCATTTT	CAISDRPSRSNQPQHF
TRBD1	TRBV7-2	.	TRBJ1-4	TGTGCCAGCAGCTTAACACAGGGGTGGAATGAAAAACTGTTTTTT	CASSLTQGWNEKLFF
.	TRBV6-2/TRBV6-3	.	TRBJ1-2	TGTGCCAGCAGTTACTCGAGATTGGCCTATAGCTACACCTTC	CASSYSRLAYSYTF
TRBD1	TRBV24-1	.	TRBJ2-3	TGTGCCACCAGTGGACAGGGGAGTTCAGATACGCAGTATTTT	CATSGQGSSDTQYF
.	TRBV7-3	few	TRBJ2-1	TGTACCAGCAGCCTAAGGGCGGGGAAGTCCTACAATGAGCAGTTCTTC	CTSSLRAGKSYNEQFF
.	TRBV28	many	TRBJ1-2	TGTGCCAGCAGCCCCTATGGACGGATGGAGGGCTACACCTTC	CASSPYGRMEGYTF
.	TRBV12-3/TRBV12-4	.	TRBJ1-3	TGTGCCAGCAGTTTCTCCGGTGCAATAAACACCATATATTTT	CASSFSGAINTIYF
.	TRBV7-2	few	TRBJ1-5	TGTGCCAGCAGCTTAGAGGTCAGGGGCAGAGTACATTTT	CASSLEVRGRVHF
.	TRBV12-3/TRBV12-4	many	TRBJ1-2	TGTGCCAGCAGTTCATTCCTAAGTGATGGCTACACCTTC	CASSSFLSDGYTF
.	TRBV6-5	many	TRBJ1-2	TGTGCCAGCAGTTACTCAGGCTATGGCTACACCTTC	CASSYSGYGYTF